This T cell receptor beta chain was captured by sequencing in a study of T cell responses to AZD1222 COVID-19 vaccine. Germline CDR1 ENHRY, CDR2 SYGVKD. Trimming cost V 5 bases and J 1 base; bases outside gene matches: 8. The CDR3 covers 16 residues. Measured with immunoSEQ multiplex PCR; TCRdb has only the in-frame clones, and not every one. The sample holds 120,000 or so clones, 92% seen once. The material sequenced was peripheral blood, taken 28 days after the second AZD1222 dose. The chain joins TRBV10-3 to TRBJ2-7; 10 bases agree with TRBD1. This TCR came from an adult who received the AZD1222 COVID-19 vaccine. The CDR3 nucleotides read TGTGCCATCAGTTCGACAGGGGGCAAGAGTTCCTACGAGCAGTACTTC. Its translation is CAISSTGGKSSYEQYF.